Below are 8 T cell receptor beta chains sequenced from a single sample in a study of blood T cell repertoires in COVID-19. Repertoires were generated with immunoSEQ multiplex PCR, while TCRdb's copy carries only in-frame clones and drops some. The sample contains 180,000 or so clones, 84% of which appear only once. Sequences were obtained from PBMCs or T cells enriched from blood (not recorded which). The receptor source for this set is a man aged 35 to 55 who had recovered from COVID-19.

The chain couples TRBV4-3 to TRBJ1-5; D perhaps matches TRBD1 (5 bases). The V and J ends lost 1 base and 3 bases respectively, with 10 bases between them. The length of the CDR3 is 15 residues. Germline-derived CDR1 and CDR2 are LGHNA and YSLEER. The CDR3 sequence: CASSQGQGSNQPQHF. CDR3 nucleotides: TGCGCCAGCAGCCAAGGGCAGGGCTCCAATCAGCCCCAGCATTTT.

The J gene is TRBJ2-3, the V gene TRBV15; tentatively, D is TRBD1 (6 bases). V was pared by 4 bases and J by 6 bases, with 14 bases between. The V gene's germline CDR1 is LNHNV and CDR2 YYDKDF (reference sequence). The CDR3 contains 14 residues. Written as DNA, the CDR3 is TGTGCCACCAGCAATACAGGGTTCGATGATACGCAGTATTTT. Amino acid sequence: CATSNTGFDDTQYF.

V gene TRBV18 combines with J gene TRBJ1-1, with TRBD1 matching over 8 bases. The V segment lost 3 bases and the J segment 2 bases; nucleotides outside the gene matches: 5. The CDR3 extends over 15 amino acids. In germline, CDR1 is KGHSH, CDR2 LQKENI. DNA for the CDR3: TGTGCCAGCTCACCCCAGACAGGGGCTAACACTGAAGCTTTCTTT. Amino acid sequence: CASSPQTGANTEAFF.

This chain joins TRBV2 and TRBJ1-6, with D possibly matching TRBD1 (5 bases). The CDR3 is 16 amino acids. CDR1 is SNHLY, CDR2 FYNNEI, per germline. V lost 8 bases, J lost 5 bases, and 19 bases lay in between. The CDR3 is CASSIAGKNNNSPLHF. For the CDR3, the DNA is TGTGCCAGCTCAATCGCAGGGAAAAATAATAATTCACCCCTCCACTTT.

The V gene is TRBV25-1, the J gene TRBJ2-7; 7 bases line up with TRBD1. The germline V gene encodes CDR1 MGHDK and CDR2 SYGVNS. The CDR3 runs 14 residues. Trimming at V came to 4 bases and at J to 5 bases, leaving 8 bases not matched to a gene. The CDR3 nucleotides read TGTGCCAGCAGTGTTGAGACAGGGCTAGACGAGCAGTACTTC. Its protein is CASSVETGLDEQYF.

The rearrangement uses TRBV19 and TRBJ2-1; 9 positions match TRBD1. CDR3 size: 15 residues. CDR1 is LNHDA and CDR2 is SQIVND in the germline V gene (reference sequence). Trimming cost V 4 bases and J 4 bases; bases outside gene matches: 5. CDR3 bases: TGTGCCAGTAGTAGCAGGACAGGGGCGTACAATGAGCAGTTCTTC. Its protein is CASSSRTGAYNEQFF. The full variable domain, its missing parts supplied by reference TRBV19 and TRBJ2-1, is DGGITQSPKYLFRKEGQNVTLSCEQNLNHDAMYWYRQDPGQGLRLIYYSQIVNDFQKGDIAEGYSVSREKKESFPLTVTSAQKNPTAFYLCASSSRTGAYNEQFFGPGTRLTVL.

The genes are TRBV5-8 and TRBJ2-3; D ambiguous. The CDR3 has 13 residues. CDR1 is SGHTS and CDR2 is YDEGEE in the germline V gene. V shed 6 bases and J shed 1 base, with 9 bases lying between them. The CDR3 coding sequence is TGTGCCAGCACCCTCCGGGGCACAGATACGCAGTATTTT. Its protein is CASTLRGTDTQYF. Based on the CDR3 plus reference TRBV5-8 and TRBJ2-3, the full variable domain is EAGVTQSPTHLIKTRGQQATLRCSPISGHTSVYWYQQALGLGLQFLLWYDEGEERNRGNFPPRFSGRQFPNYSSELNVNALELEDSALYLCASTLRGTDTQYFGPGTRLTVL.

The J gene is TRBJ1-3, the V gene TRBV2, with D hard to call. Trimming took off 6 bases at V and 3 bases at J, with 12 bases between the two ends. Germline CDR1 is SNHLY and CDR2 is FYNNEI. CDR3 length equals 14 residues. CDR3 coding DNA: TGTGCCAGCAGACTTACTTATTTTGGAAACACCATATATTTT. Its protein product is CASRLTYFGNTIYF.